This T cell receptor beta chain was recovered during a study of blood T cell repertoires in COVID-19. Study-level background: Samples taken during acute and convalescent COVID-19 were collected in the United States, Italy and Spain.

Original handling: Amplifying reference gene primers gave estimates of nucleated cell counts. Assay used: immunoSEQ multiplex PCR; TCRdb lists only in-frame clones, some missing. The D gene and trimming were derived from the DNA, and the V and J assignments and clone size from that table. Of around 250,000 clones in the sample, roughly 88% were seen once. Individuals aged roughly 18 to 100 years were recruited from around 22 US areas. Participants reported their clinical history, and cohort assignment relied on those reports. With 5 bases removed from V and 0 bases from J, the gap between germline ends came to 17 bases. Germline lookup yields CDR1 SGHTA and CDR2 FQGTGA. The CDR3 is 17 residues long.

The sequenced sample was PBMCs or T cells enriched from blood (not recorded which). V gene TRBV7-3 combines with J gene TRBJ1-5, with a tentative D call TRBD1 (6 bases). This clonotype originated in a woman in her thirties or forties who had been exposed to COVID-19. This CDR3 is CASSAHHRVFSNQPQHF. The CDR3 region has the DNA TGTGCCAGCAGCGCACACCACAGGGTTTTTAGCAATCAGCCCCAGCATTTT.